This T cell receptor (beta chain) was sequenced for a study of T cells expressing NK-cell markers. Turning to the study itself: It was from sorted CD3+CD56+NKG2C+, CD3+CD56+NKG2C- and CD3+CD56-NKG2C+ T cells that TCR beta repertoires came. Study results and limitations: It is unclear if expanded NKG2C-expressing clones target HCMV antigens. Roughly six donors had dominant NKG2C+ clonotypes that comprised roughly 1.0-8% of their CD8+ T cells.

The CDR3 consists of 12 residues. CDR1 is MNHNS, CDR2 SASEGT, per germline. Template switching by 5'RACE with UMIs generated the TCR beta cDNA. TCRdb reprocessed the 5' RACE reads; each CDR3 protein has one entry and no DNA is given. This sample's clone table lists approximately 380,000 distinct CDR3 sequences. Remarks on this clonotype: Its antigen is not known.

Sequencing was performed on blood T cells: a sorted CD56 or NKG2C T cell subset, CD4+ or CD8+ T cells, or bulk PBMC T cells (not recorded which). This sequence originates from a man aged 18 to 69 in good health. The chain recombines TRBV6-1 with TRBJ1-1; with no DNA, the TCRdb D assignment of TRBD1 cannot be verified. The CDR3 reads CASSRDIKEAFF.